One and the same sample provided the 21 T cell receptor beta chains below, sequenced in a study of regulatory T cells in long-lasting Graves disease. Sample time point: newly diagnosed GD, antithyroid drugs for less than 3 months. The TCR library was made from RNA extracted from PBMCs. The authors built TCR beta libraries using iRepertoire HTBI primers and Arm-PCR of CDR3 regions. MiXCR was run by TCRdb on the multiplex PCR reads, yielding one entry per CDR3 protein. The repertoire holds a few hundred thousand distinct CDR3 sequences, with under 20% as singletons. The sample was also linked to a second study, of T cells in Graves' hyperthyroidism and ophthalmopathy.

Here the sequenced sample was peripheral blood mononuclear cells (PBMCs), taken at new diagnosis, from a patient treated with antithyroid drugs. The source of these receptors is a young woman with Graves disease.

In its sample, this clonotype was seen many times. The rearrangement links TRBV14 to TRBJ2-1; 7 bases fit TRBD2. The CDR3 is 14 residues long. CDR1 is SGHDN, CDR2 FVKESK, per germline. Trimming at V came to 3 bases and at J to 10 bases, leaving 9 bases not matched to a gene. The CDR3 nucleotides are TGTGCCAGCAGCCAGATACTAGCGACCGGGGAGCAGTTCTTC. Protein: CASSQILATGEQFF.

This clonotype appeared many times. The chain is built from TRBV6-5 and TRBJ1-2; D remains unclear. The CDR3 extends over 14 amino acids. Germline V gene lookup returns CDR1 MNHEY and CDR2 SVGAGI. V was trimmed by 2 bases and J by 8 bases, leaving 15 bases between them. The CDR3 reads CASSYAGPLGGYTF. Here the CDR3 DNA reads TGTGCCAGCAGTTACGCGGGCCCCCTTGGGGGCTACACCTTC.

As regards this clonotype: This could be a read error, since a much larger clone is one nucleotide away. J is TRBJ2-7 and V is TRBV3-1, with D unresolved. Germline V CDR1 and CDR2: LGHDT, YNNKEL (reference sequence). The CDR3 has 12 amino acids. DNA for the CDR3: TGTGCCAGCAGCCAATTAGACAACGAGCGGTACTTC. Amino acids: CASSQLDNERYF.

On this clonotype itself: Lacking the conserved final phenylalanine or tryptophan, this CDR3 likely reflects a read error. This chain connects TRBV12-3 or TRBV12-4 to TRBJ1-1; D not certain. The CDR3 consists of 13 residues. V gave up 2 bases and J gave up 0 bases, with 4 bases separating them. CDR3 in amino acids: CASSLLMNTEAFL. The CDR3 coding sequence is TGTGCCAGCAGTTTACTTATGAACACTGAAGCTTTCCTT.

The genes are TRBV6-1 and TRBJ1-4, with 9 bases that match TRBD1. The CDR3 contains 20 residues. Germline-derived CDR1 and CDR2 are MNHNS and SASEGT. J was trimmed by 6 bases and V by 1 base; bases with no gene match: 18. The CDR3 bases are TGTGCCAGCAGTGAAGACTCACCGGGACAGGGCATGGTTAGCCATGAAAAACTGTTTTTT. Translation: CASSEDSPGQGMVSHEKLFF.

Note on this clonotype: Relative to the germline gene, one junction end is altered; a read error may explain this. This chain uses TRBV6-2 or TRBV6-3 with TRBJ2-3, with 8 bases matching TRBD2. Per germline, CDR1 MNHEY and CDR2 SVGEGT. The CDR3 spans 14 residues. CDR3 nucleotide sequence: TGTGCCAGCAGGATAGCGGGGAGCACAGATACGCGGTATTTT. Its protein product is CASRIAGSTDTRYF.

V gene TRBV18 combines with J gene TRBJ2-1, with D possibly matching TRBD2 (5 bases). CDR1 and CDR2 (germline): KGHSH, LQKENI. CDR3 length: 15 residues. With 0 bases removed from V and 2 bases from J, the gap between germline ends came to 8 bases. Here the CDR3 reads CASSPPDLPYNEQFF. CDR3 nucleotide sequence: TGTGCCAGCTCACCACCGGACTTACCCTACAATGAGCAGTTCTTC.

Regarding this clonotype: Just one base apart from a much larger clone, this may be a read error. This chain joins TRBV20-1 and TRBJ2-7; D remains ambiguous. V was cut by 2 bases and J by 2 bases, with 7 bases left in between. The germline CDR1 and CDR2 sequences are DFQATT and SNEGSKA (reference sequence). The CDR3 has 12 residues. This CDR3 is CSARRDTYEQYF. As DNA, the CDR3 is TGCAGTGCTAGAAGGGATACCTACGAGCAGTACTTC.

This clonotype was seen a single time. A junction boundary mismatches the germline segment, possibly from a read error. V is TRBV7-2 and J is TRBJ2-2; a weak D match, TRBD1 (6 bases). The CDR3 has 15 residues. CDR1 and CDR2 (germline): SGHTA, FQGNSA. The CDR3 region is CASNLAPGETGELFF. The CDR3 nucleotides read TGTGCCAGCAACTTAGCGCCAGGGGAGACCGGGGAGCTGTTTTTT.

This clonotype was recorded many times. The chain employs TRBV5-1 and TRBJ2-3, with 7 bases aligning to TRBD1. After removal of 4 bases from V and 0 bases from J, the junction contained 8 bases not matched to a gene. The germline gives CDR1 SGHRS, CDR2 YFSETQ. The CDR3 runs to 16 residues. CDR3 nucleotides: TGCGCCAGCAGCCCCAGGGGGACACACAGCACAGATACGCAGTATTTT. Amino acid sequence: CASSPRGTHSTDTQYF.

This clonotype has a handful of counts. The chain carries TRBV11-1 and TRBJ2-5; D assignment may be TRBD1 or TRBD2 (5 bases each). The V gene lost 2 bases and the J gene lost 6 bases, with 19 bases spanning the gap. Germline V lookup: CDR1 SGHAT, CDR2 FQDESV (reference sequence). CDR3 length equals 16 residues. CDR3 in amino acids: CASSLRVGPDWKTQYF. As DNA, the CDR3 is TGTGCCAGCAGCTTACGGGTGGGACCGGACTGGAAGACCCAGTACTTC.

This clonotype was seen at least ten times. The DNA of the CDR3 is TGTGCCAGCAGCTTAGGATGGGGATCCTATGGCTACACCTTC. As protein: CASSLGWGSYGYTF. The chain recombines TRBV11-2 with TRBJ1-2; the D is unclear. The V gene lost 1 base and the J gene lost 4 bases, with 10 bases spanning the gap. Looked up from germline, CDR1 is SGHAT and CDR2 is FQNNGV. The CDR3 sequence is 14 residues long.

This clonotype has only a few counts. The genes are TRBV6-1 and TRBJ1-4; the match to TRBD1 covers 8 bases. The V gene end was trimmed by 5 bases and the J gene end by 7 bases; junction bases not matched to a gene: 6. CDR3 size: 14 residues. CDR1 MNHNS and CDR2 SASEGT come from the germline V gene. In nucleotides, the CDR3 is TGTGCCAGCAGTACAGGGGGTTGGGGTGAAAAACTGTTTTTT. Translating gives CASSTGGWGEKLFF.

This clonotype was detected many times. This chain connects TRBV5-1 to TRBJ2-5, with 10 bases fitting TRBD2. V shed 1 base, J shed 9 bases, and the junction held 9 bases outside the gene matches. Germline CDR1 SGHRS, CDR2 YFSETQ. The CDR3 consists of 15 residues. CDR3 nucleotide sequence: TGCGCCAGCAGCTTGATGAGCGGGGGGGCGGAGTCCCAGTACTTC. Translating it yields CASSLMSGGAESQYF.

The chain uses TRBV20-1 and TRBJ1-1; tentatively, D is TRBD1 (5 bases). CDR1 is DFQATT, CDR2 SNEGSKA, per germline (reference sequence). The CDR3 is 13 residues long. Trimming removed 1 base from V and 6 bases from J, with 12 bases in between. CDR3 nucleotides: TGCAGTGCTAGAGTATTTGTAGGGGCTGAAGCTTTCTTT. Translated, it gives CSARVFVGAEAFF.

This clonotype was seen ten or more times. V and J are TRBV2 and TRBJ1-4; no clear D. Germline V gene data show CDR1 as SNHLY and CDR2 as FYNNEI. Trimming shortened V by 6 bases and J by 7 bases, and 3 bases separated the two germline ends. CDR3 length: 10 amino acids. The CDR3 DNA sequence: TGTGCCAGCAGGCTTGAAAAACTGTTTTTT. Protein product: CASRLEKLFF.

This clonotype was observed many times. V is TRBV5-1 and J is TRBJ2-7; D remains unclear. Looked up from germline, CDR1 is SGHRS and CDR2 is YFSETQ. V lost 2 bases to trimming and J lost 5 bases, with 14 bases between them. The CDR3 has 14 amino acids. The CDR3 reads CASSFGPGKDEQYF. Written as DNA, the CDR3 is TGCGCCAGCAGCTTTGGACCGGGTAAGGACGAGCAGTACTTC.

This clonotype was detected ten times or more. Here the CDR3 reads CASSAGRYEQYF. The CDR3 DNA reads TGTGCCAGCAGTGCCGGACGCTACGAGCAGTACTTC. The chain uses TRBV12-3 or TRBV12-4 and TRBJ2-7; D gene uncertain. This CDR3 contains 12 residues. The V gene lost 5 bases and the J gene lost 3 bases, with 8 bases spanning the gap.

The gene calls are TRBV10-2 and TRBJ1-2; D possibly corresponds to TRBD1 (5 bases). The germline V gene has CDR1 WSHSY and CDR2 SAAADI. The CDR3 spans 14 residues. Trimming cost V 8 bases and J 8 bases, with 21 bases left between them. The CDR3 sequence is CASLRDLLEGGYTF. CDR3 bases: TGCGCCAGCCTCCGGGACCTCTTAGAGGGGGGCTACACCTTC.

The chain is built from TRBV7-9 and TRBJ2-7; 15 nucleotides line up with TRBD2. Germline V gene sequence: CDR1 SEHNR, CDR2 FQNEAQ (reference sequence). The CDR3 length is 22 residues. Trimming removed 4 bases from V and 6 bases from J; junction bases left unmatched: 25. The CDR3 DNA reads as TGTGCCAGCAGCTCTAGGGGGACTAGCGGGGGGTTGGGTTATCGGTTTCTCGCCGAGCAGTACTTC. Its protein product is CASSSRGTSGGLGYRFLAEQYF.

This clonotype was found many times. Being one base from a much bigger clone, this may be a read error. This sequence joins TRBV6-9 and TRBJ1-1; tentatively, D is TRBD1 (6 bases). CDR3 length: 15 amino acids. Germline V gene data show CDR1 as MNHGY and CDR2 as SVAAGI. Written as DNA, the CDR3 is TGTACCAGCAGTTACTCCGTCAGGGGAGACACTGAAGCTTTCTTT. Translated, it gives CTSSYSVRGDTEAFF.